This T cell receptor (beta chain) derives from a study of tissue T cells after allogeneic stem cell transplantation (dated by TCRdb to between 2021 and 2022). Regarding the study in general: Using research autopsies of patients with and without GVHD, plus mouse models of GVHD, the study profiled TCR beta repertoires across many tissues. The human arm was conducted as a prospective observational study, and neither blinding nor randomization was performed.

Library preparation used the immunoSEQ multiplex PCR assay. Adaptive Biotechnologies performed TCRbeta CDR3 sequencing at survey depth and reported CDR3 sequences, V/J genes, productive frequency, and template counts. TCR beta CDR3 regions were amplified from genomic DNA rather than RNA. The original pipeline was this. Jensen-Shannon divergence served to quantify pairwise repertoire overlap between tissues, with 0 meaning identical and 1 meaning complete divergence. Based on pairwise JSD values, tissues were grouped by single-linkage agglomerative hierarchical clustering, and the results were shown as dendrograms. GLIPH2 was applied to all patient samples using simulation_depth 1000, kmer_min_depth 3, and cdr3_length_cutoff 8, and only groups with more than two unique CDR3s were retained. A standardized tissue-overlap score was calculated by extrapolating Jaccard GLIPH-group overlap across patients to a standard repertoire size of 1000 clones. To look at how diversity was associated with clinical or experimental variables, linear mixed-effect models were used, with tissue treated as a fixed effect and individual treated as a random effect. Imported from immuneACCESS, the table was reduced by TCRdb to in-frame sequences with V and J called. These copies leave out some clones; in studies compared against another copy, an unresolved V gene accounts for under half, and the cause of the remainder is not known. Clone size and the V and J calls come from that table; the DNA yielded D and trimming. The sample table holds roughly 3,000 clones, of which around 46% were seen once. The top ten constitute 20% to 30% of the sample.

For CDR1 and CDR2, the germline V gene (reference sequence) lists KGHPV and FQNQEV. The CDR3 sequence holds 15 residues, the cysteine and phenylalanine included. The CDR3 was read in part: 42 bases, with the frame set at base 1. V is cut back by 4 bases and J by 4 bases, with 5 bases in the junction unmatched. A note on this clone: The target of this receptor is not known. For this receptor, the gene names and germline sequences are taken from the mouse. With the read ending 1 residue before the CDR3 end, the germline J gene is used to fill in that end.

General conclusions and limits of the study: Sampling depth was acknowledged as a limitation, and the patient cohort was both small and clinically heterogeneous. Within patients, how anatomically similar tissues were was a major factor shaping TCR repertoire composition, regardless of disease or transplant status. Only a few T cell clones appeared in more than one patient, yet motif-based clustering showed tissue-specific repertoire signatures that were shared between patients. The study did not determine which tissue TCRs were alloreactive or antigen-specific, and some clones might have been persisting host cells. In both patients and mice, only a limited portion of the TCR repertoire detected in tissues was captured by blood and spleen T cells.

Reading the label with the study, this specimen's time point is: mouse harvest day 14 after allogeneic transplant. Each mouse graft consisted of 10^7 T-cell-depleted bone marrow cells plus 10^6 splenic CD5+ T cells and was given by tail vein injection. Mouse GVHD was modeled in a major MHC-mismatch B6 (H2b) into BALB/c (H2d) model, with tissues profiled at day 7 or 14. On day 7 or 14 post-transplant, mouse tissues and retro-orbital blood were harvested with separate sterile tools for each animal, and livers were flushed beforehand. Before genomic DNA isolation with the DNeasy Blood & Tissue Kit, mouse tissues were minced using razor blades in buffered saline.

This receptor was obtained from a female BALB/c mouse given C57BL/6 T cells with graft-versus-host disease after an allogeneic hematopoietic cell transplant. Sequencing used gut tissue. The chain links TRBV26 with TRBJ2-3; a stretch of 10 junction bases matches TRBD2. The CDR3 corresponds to CASSPRLGGSETLYF. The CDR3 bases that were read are TGTGCCAGCAGTCCCCGACTGGGGGGATCAGAAACGCTGTAT.